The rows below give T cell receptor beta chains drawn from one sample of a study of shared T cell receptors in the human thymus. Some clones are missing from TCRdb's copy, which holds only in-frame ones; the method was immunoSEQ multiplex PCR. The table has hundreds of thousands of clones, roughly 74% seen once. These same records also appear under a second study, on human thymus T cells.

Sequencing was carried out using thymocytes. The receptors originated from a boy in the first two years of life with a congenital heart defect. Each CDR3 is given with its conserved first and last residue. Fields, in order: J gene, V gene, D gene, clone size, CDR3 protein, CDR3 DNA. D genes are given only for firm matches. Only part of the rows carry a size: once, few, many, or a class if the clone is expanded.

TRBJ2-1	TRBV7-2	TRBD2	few	CASSLSGRTNEQFF	TGTGCCAGCAGCTTGAGCGGGAGAACTAATGAGCAGTTCTTC
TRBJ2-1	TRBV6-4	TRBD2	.	CASSGSTSGPYNEQFF	TGTGCCAGCAGTGGATCCACTAGCGGTCCCTACAATGAGCAGTTCTTC
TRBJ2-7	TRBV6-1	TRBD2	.	CASSETGTSGSSYEQYF	TGTGCCAGCAGTGAAACCGGGACTAGCGGTTCCTCCTACGAGCAGTACTTC
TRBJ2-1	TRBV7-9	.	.	CASSLWRRGADNEQFF	TGTGCCAGCAGCTTATGGCGCAGAGGTGCGGACAATGAGCAGTTCTTC
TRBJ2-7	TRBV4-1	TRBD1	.	CASSPQPSLGDRGYEQYF	TGCGCCAGCAGTCCGCAGCCAAGTCTAGGGGACAGGGGCTACGAGCAGTACTTC
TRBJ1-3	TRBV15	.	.	CATSRDPGVRGNTIYF	TGTGCCACCAGCAGAGATCCCGGGGTTCGAGGAAACACCATATATTTT
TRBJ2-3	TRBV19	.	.	CASSIPGNGTQYF	TGTGCCAGTAGTATTCCCGGGAACGGTACGCAGTATTTT
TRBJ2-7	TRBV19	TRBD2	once	CASSIKLAGGPTHEQYF	TGTGCCAGTAGTATAAAGCTAGCGGGAGGGCCCACTCACGAGCAGTACTTC
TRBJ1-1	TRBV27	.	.	CASSPGEEWDTEAFF	TGTGCCAGCAGCCCCGGGGAGGAATGGGACACTGAAGCTTTCTTT
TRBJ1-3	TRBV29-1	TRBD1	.	CSVGDRGSGNTIYF	TGCAGCGTGGGGGACAGGGGATCTGGAAACACCATATATTTT